This TCR beta chain was profiled in a study of beta chain features in type 1 diabetes. Concerning this clone: As yet, its antigen is unknown.

The junction had 4 bases not matched to a gene; V was cut back by 1 base and J by 3 bases. CDR1 and CDR2 from the germline V gene are GTSNPN and SVGIG (reference sequence). The CDR3 has 14 residues. Every single donor gave one heparinised blood draw, and these averaged approximately 120 mL. Sequenced material consisted of expressed TCRB transcripts (all of the isolated RNA was reverse transcribed). An average of around 3.5 million reads was obtained for naive, central memory and regulatory T cell samples. The repertoire was sequenced with immunoSEQ multiplex PCR; TCRdb's copy has only in-frame clones and lacks some. The sample lists 400,000 to 600,000 clones; around 30% were seen once. General study points: Unsettled here was the matter of whether HLA type influences TCRB rearrangement. The naive, central memory and Treg TCRB repertoires showed an apparent similarity that was greater among patients than among healthy donors.

This chain connects TRBV30 to TRBJ2-3, with 7 nucleotides matching TRBD2. This clonotype was obtained from a man aged 18-30 years in good health. Material: naive CD4+ T cells from blood. CDR3: CAWSEWGGTDTQYF. CDR3 nucleotides: TGTGCCTGGAGTGAGTGGGGGGGTACAGATACGCAGTATTTT.